These 23 T cell receptor beta chains originate from one sample sequenced in a study of T-cell reconstitution after alpha-beta-depleted transplantation in children. Construction of the TCRbeta library involved unique molecular identifiers. TCRdb ran MiXCR on the PCR reads and lists one entry per CDR3 protein. The top ten hold about 10% of the sample, which has approximately 110,000 distinct CDR3 sequences, roughly 23% seen once. The material sequenced was PBMCs, mostly from graft donor cells, taken 180 days after TCRalphabeta/CD19-depleted stem cell transplant. The receptors were sampled from a male patient between 2 and 10 years old who had a stem cell transplant for chronic granulomatous disease, so the T cells may come from the graft donor.

This chain uses TRBV7-9 with TRBJ2-2, with a possible D match to TRBD2 (5 bases). V was clipped by 3 bases and J by 5 bases, with 13 bases between them. Germline V CDR1 and CDR2: SEHNR, FQNEAQ (reference sequence). The CDR3 extends over 15 amino acids. The DNA for the CDR3 is TGTGCCAGCAGCTTCGGGATCAAAGGAACCGGGGAGCTGTTTTTT. It specifies CASSFGIKGTGELFF.

This clonotype was recorded many times. This chain connects TRBV20-1 to TRBJ1-4; TRBD1 is a possible D gene (6 bases). The CDR3 totals 13 residues. Germline CDR1 reads DFQATT; CDR2 reads SNEGSKA (reference sequence). V lost 5 bases and J 4 bases, leaving 11 bases between the germline ends. The CDR3, as DNA: TGCAGTGCTGAGGACAGACTTAATGAAAAACTGTTTTTT. The encoded protein is CSAEDRLNEKLFF.

As regards this clonotype: A much more abundant neighbour one base away suggests this may be a read error. The rearrangement links TRBV4-2 to TRBJ2-2, with D possibly TRBD2 on 6 matching bases. The germline gives CDR1 LGHNA, CDR2 YNFKEQ. V was clipped by 4 bases and J by 7 bases, with 25 bases between them. The CDR3 totals 18 residues. The DNA of the CDR3 is TGTGCCAGCAGCCGAATAGCGGAGTATCAGCGACGGGGCGGGGAGCTGTTTTTT. Its protein product is CASSRIAEYQRRGGELFF.

There are many counts of this clonotype. The chain has TRBV20-1 and TRBJ2-7; 10 nucleotides match TRBD2. V lost 0 bases to trimming and J lost 2 bases; unmatched junction nucleotides: 16. In germline, CDR1 is DFQATT, CDR2 SNEGSKA (reference sequence). This CDR3 is 19 amino acids long. In DNA, the CDR3 is TGCAGTGCTAGAGATGAGGAAAGCGGGAGGGCCGGGGTTACCTACGAGCAGTACTTC. This translates into CSARDEESGRAGVTYEQYF.

The sample holds one count of this clonotype. The V and J genes are TRBV20-1 and TRBJ2-5; weak D call: TRBD1 (6 bases). CDR3 length: 15 amino acids. Germline V gene sequence: CDR1 DFQATT, CDR2 SNEGSKA (reference sequence). The germline V and J ends were trimmed by 0 bases and 5 bases, with 16 bases remaining between them. CDR3 coding DNA: TGCAGTGCTAGAGAGCTTCCAGGGGTTATGGAGACCCAGTACTTC. Translating gives CSARELPGVMETQYF.

The J gene is TRBJ2-5, the V gene TRBV12-3 or TRBV12-4; 9 nucleotides align to TRBD1. V lost 6 bases and J lost 4; bases outside the gene matches: 9. This CDR3 contains 15 residues. DNA for the CDR3: TGTGCCAGCAGGGAGTGGGACAGGGAGTTAGAGACCCAGTACTTC. It is translated as CASREWDRELETQYF.

J is TRBJ2-2 and V is TRBV4-2, with 7 bases aligning to TRBD1. This CDR3 has 15 residues. Germline V gene lookup returns CDR1 LGHNA and CDR2 YNFKEQ. J gave up 4 bases and V 4 bases, and 6 bases lay outside the gene matches. CDR3 in DNA: TGTGCCAGCAGCCGAGGACAGGACGGCACCGGGGAGCTGTTTTTT. It translates to CASSRGQDGTGELFF.

This clonotype has just a few counts. The genes are TRBV5-5 and TRBJ1-4, with 7 bases aligning to TRBD1. After removal of 7 bases from V and 6 bases from J, the junction contained 6 bases not matched to a gene. Germline values: CDR1 SGHKS, CDR2 YYEKEE (reference sequence). There are 13 residues in the CDR3. This CDR3 is CASLGGRDEKLFF. The CDR3 region has the DNA TGTGCCAGCCTAGGGGGCCGTGATGAAAAACTGTTTTTT.

This clonotype was seen more than once but under ten times. The chain recombines TRBV5-1 with TRBJ2-5; D remains unclear. The CDR3 length is 15 residues. The V end was cut by 1 base, the J end by 2 bases, with 12 bases between. CDR1 and CDR2 (germline): SGHRS, YFSETQ. The CDR3 region is CASSLIRVDQETQYF. Written as DNA, the CDR3 is TGCGCCAGCAGCTTGATCCGGGTCGATCAAGAGACCCAGTACTTC. The complete variable domain, with remaining parts taken from reference TRBV5-1 and TRBJ2-5, reads KAGVTQTPRYLIKTRGQQVTLSCSPISGHRSVSWYQQTPGQGLQFLFEYFSETQRNKGNFPGRFSGRQFSNSRSEMNVSTLELGDSALYLCASSLIRVDQETQYFGPGTRLLVL.

This clonotype was counted only a few times. The genes are TRBV12-3 or TRBV12-4 and TRBJ2-4; TRBD2 aligns across 15 bases. This CDR3 contains 18 residues. The junction had 11 bases not matched to a gene; V was cut back by 10 bases and J by 1 base. The CDR3 reads CATNLGLAGGGAKNIQYF. In DNA form, the CDR3 reads TGTGCCACCAATCTGGGACTAGCGGGAGGTGGGGCCAAAAACATTCAGTACTTC.

This clonotype turned up a few times. The chain combines TRBV28 with TRBJ1-2; unclear D gene. The germline V gene encodes CDR1 MDHEN and CDR2 SYDVKM. V was cut by 1 base and J by 5 bases, with 14 bases left in between. This CDR3 region has 15 residues. The CDR3 DNA reads as TGTGCCAGCAGTTTATATTACCCACAAGGATATGGCTACACCTTC. Its translation: CASSLYYPQGYGYTF.

This clonotype was seen many times. The chain has TRBV20-1 and TRBJ2-5, with 11 bases matching TRBD1. The trim removed 3 bases at V and 4 bases at J, leaving 7 bases unmatched. The CDR3 has 15 amino acids. Germline V gives CDR1 DFQATT, CDR2 SNEGSKA (reference sequence). CDR3 bases: TGCAGTGCTAGGGACAGGGGGCGGTTGCGAGAGACCCAGTACTTC. This codes for CSARDRGRLRETQYF.

This clonotype was counted a few times. The gene calls are TRBV12-3 or TRBV12-4 and TRBJ2-7; 7 positions match TRBD1. The CDR3 extends over 14 amino acids. Unmatched junction bases numbered 6, after V lost 6 bases and J lost 1 base. In DNA, the CDR3 is TGTGCCAGCAGACCAGGGACAGCATCCTACGAGCAGTACTTC. This encodes CASRPGTASYEQYF.

This clonotype was observed a handful of times. The chain links TRBV12-3 or TRBV12-4 to TRBJ1-5; D unresolved. Trimming removed 5 bases at V and 1 base at J, with 18 bases between. The CDR3 length is 17 residues. CDR3 region: CASSPSGAGISNQPQHF. The CDR3 nucleotides are TGTGCCAGCAGTCCATCCGGTGCCGGTATCAGCAATCAGCCCCAGCATTTT.

The genes are TRBV4-3 and TRBJ2-2; D not resolved. Trimming removed 0 bases from V and 4 bases from J, with 9 bases in between. The CDR3 length is 15 residues. In germline, CDR1 is LGHNA, CDR2 YSLEER. CDR3 sequence reads: CASSQDTPTTGELFF. Written as DNA, the CDR3 is TGCGCCAGCAGCCAAGATACTCCAACCACCGGGGAGCTGTTTTTT.

This clonotype was picked up a small number of times. This chain links TRBV12-3 or TRBV12-4 with TRBJ2-3; 15 bases agree with TRBD2. V was clipped by 5 bases and J by 6 bases; unmatched bases: 3. The CDR3 runs 15 residues. CDR3 in DNA: TGTGCCAGCAGTCCCGGGACTAGCGGGAGGGATACGCAGTATTTT. It is translated as CASSPGTSGRDTQYF.

The chain has TRBV5-1 and TRBJ2-2; D possibly corresponds to TRBD1 (6 bases). Germline CDR1 is SGHRS and CDR2 is YFSETQ. V was cut by 0 bases and J by 8 bases, with 11 bases left in between. The CDR3 spans 14 residues. CDR3 region: CASSLAPGVGELFF. CDR3 coding DNA: TGCGCCAGCAGCTTGGCACCAGGGGTTGGGGAGCTGTTTTTT.

This clonotype was recorded at least ten times. The genes are TRBV24-1 and TRBJ2-4; TRBD2 agrees at 8 bases. The CDR3 runs to 17 residues. Germline CDR1 reads KGHDR; CDR2 reads SFDVKD. Unmatched junction bases numbered 14, after V lost 5 bases and J lost 6 bases. The CDR3 loop is CATSAGTRGVERNIQYF. CDR3 bases: TGTGCCACCAGTGCCGGGACTAGGGGGGTGGAGAGAAACATTCAGTACTTC.

The rearrangement links TRBV12-3 or TRBV12-4 to TRBJ2-1; 8 nucleotides line up with TRBD1. V was clipped by 5 bases and J by 3 bases; unmatched bases: 6. The CDR3 sequence is 15 residues long. CDR3 in DNA: TGTGCCAGCAGTCTTGACAGGGGCATCTACAATGAGCAGTTCTTC. This codes for CASSLDRGIYNEQFF.

This clonotype was observed at least ten times. The rearrangement joins TRBV20-1 to TRBJ2-7; D is possibly TRBD1 (6 bases). Germline CDR1 reads DFQATT; CDR2 reads SNEGSKA (reference sequence). Trimming shortened V by 0 bases and J by 2 bases, and 11 bases separated the two germline ends. The CDR3 is 14 amino acids. The CDR3 DNA reads TGCAGTGCTAGAGACTACAGGGAGACCTACGAGCAGTACTTC. It yields the protein CSARDYRETYEQYF.

This chain links TRBV9 with TRBJ1-1; D not certain. Germline-derived CDR1 and CDR2 are SGDLS and YYNGEE. The CDR3 loop spans 13 amino acids. V dropped 0 bases and J dropped 6 bases, with 9 bases sitting between them. The CDR3 nucleotides are TGTGCCAGCAGCGTAGCTACTGGGTCTGAAGCTTTCTTT. Its translation: CASSVATGSEAFF.

This clonotype was detected many times. V and J are TRBV12-3 or TRBV12-4 and TRBJ2-2; 7 bases line up with TRBD2. The V and J ends lost 6 bases and 8 bases, in that order; junction bases with no gene match: 6. The CDR3 length is 13 residues. For the CDR3, the DNA is TGTGCCAGCAGGGAGCGGGGTAATGGGGAGCTGTTTTTT. This encodes CASRERGNGELFF.

This clonotype has only a few counts. The chain couples TRBV7-2 to TRBJ2-7, with unresolved D. Looked up from germline, CDR1 is SGHTA and CDR2 is FQGNSA. This CDR3 spans 16 amino acids. Trimming left V 1 base short and J 2 bases short, with 15 bases between. The CDR3 bases are TGTGCCAGCAGCTTAGGGGGAACCCTTAAAACCTACGAGCAGTACTTC. Translated, it gives CASSLGGTLKTYEQYF.